This T cell receptor (beta chain) was sequenced in a study of OX40 agonist ivuxolimab in advanced cancers. Findings and caveats of the study: Those patients achieving a partial response at 0.1-3.0 mg/kg showed among the lowest clonal expansion. Determination of antigen specificity was not performed for the expanded peripheral T cells. The CD4+ and CD8+ T cells in the blood had expanded clonally by week 6 at 0.1 to 3.0 mg/kg.

The V gene's germline CDR1 is MRHNA and CDR2 SNTAGT. Deletions cut 3 bases from V and 4 bases from J, with 9 bases between. This CDR3 has 14 amino acids. The assay was immunoSEQ multiplex PCR, and TCRdb's table has in-frame clones only and misses some. This table holds tens of thousands of clones, 92% found once. On this clone itself: Antigen unknown.

The rearrangement joins TRBV6-4 to TRBJ2-2, with D maybe TRBD2 (7 bases). This clonotype was obtained from an adult with an advanced solid tumor such as melanoma, head and neck, liver or kidney cancer. The sample here was CD4+ or CD8+ T cells sorted from blood, taken in a trial of the OX40 agonist ivuxolimab. The CDR3 loop reads CASSEGGGTGELFF. The CDR3 nucleotides read TGTGCCAGCAGTGAGGGAGGGGGCACCGGGGAGCTGTTTTTT.